The 17 T cell receptor beta chains reported below all come from one sample, sequenced in a study of CD8 T cells in Susac syndrome. RNA, at roughly 0.5 to 1 ug, was reverse transcribed with random hexamers. TCRdb called the immunoSEQ multiplex PCR reads again in MiXCR, with one record for every CDR3 protein. This sample has roughly 400,000 distinct CDR3 sequences, with 85% to 90% found just once. Sequencing was performed on CD8+ T cells from PBMCs. These receptors originate from a human donor with multiple sclerosis.

This rearrangement joins TRBV4-1 to TRBJ1-1; D gene uncertain. The CDR3 contains 15 residues. Germline lookup yields CDR1 MGHRA and CDR2 YSYEKL. Trimming took off 1 base at V and 6 bases at J, with 15 bases between the two ends. CDR3 loop: CASSQGPGSGAEAFF. In DNA form, the CDR3 reads TGCGCCAGCAGCCAAGGCCCGGGAAGTGGCGCTGAAGCTTTCTTT.

In this sample, this clonotype turned up once. The CDR3 loop reads CASSLLFGQTNTGELFF. The CDR3 DNA is TGTGCCAGCAGCTTGCTTTTTGGTCAGACGAACACCGGGGAGCTGTTTTTT. The rearrangement uses TRBV5-6 and TRBJ2-2; D uncertain. V was cut by 1 base and J by 0 bases, with 13 bases left in between. In germline, CDR1 is SGHDT, CDR2 YYEEEE. The CDR3 is made up of 17 amino acids.

This clonotype was seen just once. V and J are TRBV5-5 and TRBJ2-1, with D uncertain. Trimming removed 0 bases at V and 2 bases at J, with 9 bases between. In germline, CDR1 is SGHKS, CDR2 YYEKEE (reference sequence). The CDR3 is 15 amino acids. CDR3 residues: CASSLGRNTYNEQFF. CDR3 nucleotides: TGTGCCAGCAGCTTGGGAAGGAATACCTACAATGAGCAGTTCTTC. The full variable domain, completed using reference TRBV5-5 and TRBJ2-1, is DAGVTQSPTHLIKTRGQQVTLRCSPISGHKSVSWYQQVLGQGPQFIFQYYEKEERGRGNFPDRFSARQFPNYSSELNVNALLLGDSALYLCASSLGRNTYNEQFFGPGTRLTVL.

The V call is TRBV5-1, the J call TRBJ2-2; TRBD1 aligns across 9 bases. CDR3 length equals 17 residues. V lost 1 base to trimming and J lost 7 bases; unmatched junction nucleotides: 11. Germline V gene sequence: CDR1 SGHRS, CDR2 YFSETQ. CDR3 in amino acids: CASSLPGTGYDGGELFF. CDR3 nucleotides: TGCGCCAGCAGCTTGCCAGGGACAGGGTACGATGGCGGGGAGCTGTTTTTT.

This rearrangement joins TRBV5-1 to TRBJ2-7; 9 bases match TRBD2. The CDR3 has 16 amino acids. Per the germline V gene, CDR1 is SGHRS and CDR2 is YFSETQ. V lost 0 bases to trimming and J lost 3 bases; unmatched junction nucleotides: 7. CDR3: CASSLVPSGKIYEQYF. The CDR3 DNA reads TGCGCCAGCAGCTTGGTTCCTAGCGGGAAAATCTACGAGCAGTACTTC.

The chain links TRBV7-3 to TRBJ2-2, with 14 bases matching TRBD2. The CDR3 has 17 residues. J lost 4 bases, V lost 5 bases, and 6 bases had no gene match. Germline-derived CDR1 and CDR2 are SGHTA and FQGTGA. CDR3 nucleotides: TGTGCCAGCAGCCCCCAGGGACTAGCGGGAGTCACCGGGGAGCTGTTTTTT. This translates into CASSPQGLAGVTGELFF. The variable domain in full, completed from reference TRBV7-3 and TRBJ2-2, reads GAGVSQTPSNKVTEKGKYVELRCDPISGHTALYWYRQSLGQGPEFLIYFQGTGAADDSGLPNDRFFAVRPEGSVSTLKIQRTERGDSAVYLCASSPQGLAGVTGELFFGEGSRLTVL.

V and J are TRBV7-2 and TRBJ2-1; D is unresolved. The CDR3 is 12 amino acids. Trimming stripped 1 base from V and 9 bases from J, with 7 bases between. Germline V gene sequence: CDR1 SGHTA, CDR2 FQGNSA. The CDR3 DNA reads TGTGCCAGCAGCTTAGGAGCGATTGAGCAGTTCTTC. This encodes CASSLGAIEQFF.

V gene TRBV6-5 combines with J gene TRBJ1-5, with 9 positions matching TRBD1. Germline assignment: CDR1 MNHEY and CDR2 SVGAGI. Losses at the gene ends were 4 bases for V and 2 bases for J; bases not matched to a gene: 3. The CDR3 totals 15 residues. The CDR3: CASSWTGDGNQPQHF. Written as DNA, the CDR3 is TGTGCCAGCAGTTGGACAGGGGATGGCAATCAGCCCCAGCATTTT.

V usage is TRBV28 and J usage is TRBJ2-1, with 13 positions matching TRBD2. CDR1 and CDR2 from the germline V gene are MDHEN and SYDVKM. J lost 6 bases, V lost 7 bases, and 9 bases had no gene match. The CDR3 has 16 amino acids. Here the CDR3 DNA reads TGTGCCAGCACCCTCTCGGGACTAGCGGGACGCAATGAGCAGTTCTTC. It codes for CASTLSGLAGRNEQFF. Filled out from reference TRBV28 and TRBJ2-1, the complete variable domain reads DVKVTQSSRYLVKRTGEKVFLECVQDMDHENMFWYRQDPGLGLRLIYFSYDVKMKEKGDIPEGYSVSREKKERFSLILESASTNQTSMYLCASTLSGLAGRNEQFFGPGTRLTVL.

The chain has TRBV19 and TRBJ2-2; no clear D gene. The CDR3 length is 11 residues. V was cut by 7 bases and J by 7 bases, with 7 bases left in between. Germline values: CDR1 LNHDA, CDR2 SQIVND (reference sequence). CDR3 in amino acids: CASTANGELFF. As DNA, the CDR3 is TGTGCCAGTACCGCGAACGGGGAGCTGTTTTTT.

V gene TRBV12-3 or TRBV12-4 combines with J gene TRBJ1-2; D perhaps matches TRBD1 (5 bases). The V end was cut by 7 bases, the J end by 8 bases, with 23 bases between. The length of the CDR3 is 15 residues. The CDR3, as DNA: TGTGCCAGCACCATGGGGGGGGTGACTTCGTCGGGCTACACCTTC. Translation: CASTMGGVTSSGYTF.

The chain couples TRBV4-1 to TRBJ2-1; unclear D gene. The germline V and J ends were trimmed by 2 bases and 0 bases, with 11 bases remaining between them. The CDR3 has 16 residues. Germline-derived CDR1 and CDR2 are MGHRA and YSYEKL. For the CDR3, the DNA is TGCGCCAGCAGCCAACCCTTCCCGAGCTCCTACAATGAGCAGTTCTTC. Its translation is CASSQPFPSSYNEQFF.

This rearrangement joins TRBV10-3 to TRBJ2-1, with D possibly matching TRBD1 (6 bases). Germline values: CDR1 ENHRY, CDR2 SYGVKD. Trimming removed 6 bases at V and 3 bases at J, with 12 bases between. There are 14 residues in the CDR3. DNA of the CDR3: TGTGCCATCAGGGAGACAGGATTCTACAATGAGCAGTTCTTC. It specifies CAIRETGFYNEQFF.

J is TRBJ1-1 and V is TRBV6-1; D ambiguous. This CDR3 spans 13 amino acids. The germline V gene has CDR1 MNHNS and CDR2 SASEGT. V dropped 3 bases and J dropped 4 bases, with 9 bases sitting between them. The DNA of the CDR3 is TGTGCCAGCAGTGACAGCCCGGTCACTGAAGCTTTCTTT. It encodes CASSDSPVTEAFF.

The chain carries TRBV4-1 and TRBJ2-7; D is perhaps TRBD1 (6 bases). The length of the CDR3 is 19 residues. Per the germline V gene, CDR1 is MGHRA and CDR2 is YSYEKL. V was pared by 0 bases and J by 2 bases, with 23 bases between. DNA for the CDR3: TGCGCCAGCAGCCAAGAGTCCGCAGGGGCCTTCTCCCATACCTACGAGCAGTACTTC. It codes for CASSQESAGAFSHTYEQYF.

This clonotype has just a few counts. The chain couples TRBV27 to TRBJ1-1; the D is unclear. The CDR3 runs to 14 residues. The germline gives CDR1 MNHEY, CDR2 SMNVEV (reference sequence). Trimming took 4 bases from V and 5 from J, leaving 14 bases between them. CDR3: CASSWAPLRTEAFF. CDR3 coding DNA: TGTGCCAGCAGTTGGGCGCCACTAAGGACTGAAGCTTTCTTT.

The gene calls are TRBV4-1 and TRBJ2-7, with D hard to call. The V gene's germline CDR1 is MGHRA and CDR2 YSYEKL. The CDR3 has 14 residues. Trimming took off 1 base at V and 0 bases at J, with 7 bases between the two ends. The CDR3 bases are TGCGCCAGCAGCCAAGGTGGGTTCTCCTACGAGCAGTACTTC. Residues: CASSQGGFSYEQYF.